This section outlines one T cell receptor beta chain sequence together with its context. Its specificity is unknown. This sample is part of a study of regulatory T cells in long-lasting Graves disease. This CDR3 is built from 16 residues. Per the germline V gene, CDR1 is MDHEN and CDR2 is SYDVKM. Between the trimmed V and J ends, which lost 5 bases and 8 bases, there was a span of 24 bases. Time point of the sample: newly diagnosed GD, antithyroid drugs for less than 3 months. PBMC RNA served as the TCR library source. Overall study results and limits: Patients whose Graves' disease persisted exhibited lower TCR diversity than those newly diagnosed. Not thyroid tissue but only peripheral blood was studied.

Researchers made TCR beta libraries by using iRepertoire HTBI primers and running Arm-PCR on CDR3 regions. TCRdb independently ran MiXCR on the multiplex PCR reads; one entry per CDR3 protein. The sample carries more than 450,000 distinct CDR3 sequences, 15% to 20% recorded once. These same data were also listed under a study on T cells in Graves' hyperthyroidism and ophthalmopathy. As that report states: Together with thyroid ultrasound, orbital computed tomography, serum thyroxine and TRAb, clinical symptoms were used for diagnoses. Blood shared most expanded thyroid clonotypes above 0.001.

The receptor's source is a man aged 35-49 years with Graves disease. This sample comprised peripheral blood mononuclear cells (PBMCs), obtained at new diagnosis, from a patient treated with antithyroid drugs. The chain couples TRBV28 to TRBJ1-2; tentatively, D is TRBD1 (5 bases). The CDR3 here is CASSLRPGSRLKGYTF. The DNA of the CDR3 is TGTGCCAGCAGTCTTAGGCCAGGGAGTCGTTTGAAAGGCTACACCTTC.